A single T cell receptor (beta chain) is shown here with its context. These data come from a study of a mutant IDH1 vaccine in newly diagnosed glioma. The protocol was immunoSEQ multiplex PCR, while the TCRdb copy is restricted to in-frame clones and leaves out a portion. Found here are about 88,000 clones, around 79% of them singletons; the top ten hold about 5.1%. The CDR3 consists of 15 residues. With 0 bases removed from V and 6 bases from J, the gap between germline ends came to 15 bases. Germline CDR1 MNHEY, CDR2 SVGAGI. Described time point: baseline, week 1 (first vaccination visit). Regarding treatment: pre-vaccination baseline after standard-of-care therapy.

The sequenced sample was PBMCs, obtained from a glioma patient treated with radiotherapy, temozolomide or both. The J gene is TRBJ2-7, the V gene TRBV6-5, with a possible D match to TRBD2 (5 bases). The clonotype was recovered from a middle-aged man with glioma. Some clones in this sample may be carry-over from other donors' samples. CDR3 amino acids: CASSYSVDLPSEQYF. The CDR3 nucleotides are TGTGCCAGCAGTTACTCGGTGGACTTACCCAGCGAGCAGTACTTC.